This paragraph reports one TCR beta chain. The antigen is not known. This sample stems from a study of response to subunit inactivated influenza vaccine. Whole-study findings and limits: A suggestion made by the authors is that each seasonal influenza vaccination recruits few new T cells.

One entry per CDR3 protein, called by TCRdb with MiXCR from the RT-PCR reads. The table shows about 780,000 distinct CDR3 sequences, with 18% occurring only once. The sequence was collected from a man aged 50-60 years who received an inactivated influenza vaccine. Here the sequenced sample was PBMCs from blood, taken about 5 days after vaccination.

The CDR3 DNA is TGTGCCAGCAGCCAAGATATGGGACTAGCGAGTAATGAGCAGTTCTTC. Its translation: CASSQDMGLASNEQFF. The rearrangement uses TRBV3-1 and TRBJ2-1; 10 bases map to TRBD2. V gave up 0 bases and J gave up 7 bases; unmatched junction bases: 6. The CDR3 extends over 16 amino acids. The V gene's germline CDR1 is LGHDT and CDR2 YNNKEL (reference sequence).